This is a list of T cell receptor beta chains from one sample in a study of T cell repertoires in cytomegalovirus infection. For these TCRs, the target antigens are not known. One entry per CDR3 protein results from TCRdb running MiXCR on the reads. The sample includes 750,000 to 900,000 distinct CDR3 sequences, around 29% seen only once; the top ten take about an eighth. The source material was cultured CD8+ T cells from PBMCs, sampled from culture after CMV antigen stimulation. The receptors come from a human donor in good health (CMV status not recorded). Some clones in this sample may be carry-over from other donors' samples. Both conserved end residues are part of each CDR3. D genes are given only for firm matches. Part of the rows lack a size; the others show once, few, many or a class for expanded clones.

CAIRGNSGGGDTQYF	TGTGCCATCCGGGGAAATAGCGGGGGAGGAGATACGCAGTATTTT	few	TRBV2	TRBJ2-3	TRBD2
CSADGPFMNTEAFF	TGCAGTGCCGACGGACCCTTTATGAACACTGAAGCTTTCTTT	few	TRBV20-1	TRBJ1-1	NA
CASSEETLVNEKLFF	TGTGCCAGTAGTGAAGAGACACTCGTCAATGAAAAACTGTTTTTT	NA	TRBV19	TRBJ1-4	NA
CASGLAGGFVYEQYF	TGTGCCAGTGGACTAGCGGGGGGCTTTGTCTACGAGCAGTACTTC	few	TRBV2	TRBJ2-7	TRBD2
CSARVPDRYNEQFF	TGCAGTGCTAGAGTTCCGGACAGGTACAATGAGCAGTTCTTC	NA	TRBV20-1	TRBJ2-1	TRBD1
CASSYPSGLAGKNTGELFF	TGTGCCAGCAGCTACCCCTCGGGACTAGCGGGGAAGAACACCGGGGAGCTGTTTTTT	NA	TRBV7-4	TRBJ2-2	TRBD2
CASSQGTGHTDTQYF	TGCGCCAGCAGCCAAGGGACAGGGCACACAGATACGCAGTATTTT	NA	TRBV4-1	TRBJ2-3	TRBD1
CASSYGPSTDTQYF	TGTGCCAGCAGTTATGGACCATCCACAGATACGCAGTATTTT	NA	TRBV6-5	TRBJ2-3	NA
CASSQYPNTEAFF	TGCGCCAGCAGCCAATACCCGAACACTGAAGCTTTCTTT	many	TRBV4-1	TRBJ1-1	NA
CASSQLMQGEYSSPLHF	TGTGCCAGCAGCCAATTAATGCAGGGGGAGTATAGTTCACCCCTCCACTTT	few	TRBV4-2	TRBJ1-6	TRBD1
CASSQSKGYSYNEQFF	TGTGCCAGCAGCCAATCGAAAGGTTACTCCTACAATGAGCAGTTCTTC	many	TRBV6-6	TRBJ2-1	NA
CASSFDRYYGYTF	TGTGCCAGCAGTTTCGACCGGTACTATGGCTACACCTTC	once	TRBV27	TRBJ1-2	NA
CASSFLHGSSSYNSPLHF	TGTGCCAGCAGCTTCCTACATGGGTCGAGCTCCTATAATTCACCCCTCCACTTT	NA	TRBV7-6	TRBJ1-6	NA
CASSPHGGGVRYNEQFF	TGCGCCAGCAGCCCACATGGGGGGGGCGTTCGTTACAATGAGCAGTTCTTC	NA	TRBV4-3	TRBJ2-1	NA
CASSMNSQGRIHEQYF	TGTGCCAGTAGTATGAATTCCCAGGGAAGGATTCACGAGCAGTACTTC	once	TRBV19	TRBJ2-7	NA
CATRQLTGSNQPQHF	TGTGCCACCCGTCAACTGACAGGGAGCAATCAGCCCCAGCATTTT	NA	TRBV2	TRBJ1-5	TRBD1
CASSPTSGDGYTF	TGTGCCAGCAGTCCAACTTCAGGGGATGGCTACACCTTC	few	TRBV12-3/TRBV12-4	TRBJ1-2	NA
CASSQDAPEIYEQYF	TGCGCCAGCAGCCAAGACGCTCCAGAGATATACGAGCAGTACTTC	few	TRBV4-1	TRBJ2-7	NA
CASSQEGGPDTQYF	TGTGCCAGCAGCCAAGAGGGGGGCCCAGATACGCAGTATTTT	few	TRBV6-2/TRBV6-3	TRBJ2-3	NA
CASSQEATGETQYF	TGCGCCAGCAGCCAAGAAGCGACTGGTGAGACCCAGTACTTC	few	TRBV4-1	TRBJ2-5	NA
CASSFQGRNGYTF	TGTGCCAGCAGTTTTCAGGGGAGGAATGGCTACACCTTC	few	TRBV27	TRBJ1-2	NA
CASSPKQVWGPEAFF	TGTGCCAGCAGTCCCAAACAGGTTTGGGGACCTGAAGCTTTCTTT	few	TRBV6-1	TRBJ1-1	NA
CASSISPGRGMYF	TGTGCCAGTAGTATCTCCCCCGGGAGGGGGATGTATTTT	NA	TRBV19	TRBJ2-3	TRBD2
CASSFLISTETNEKLFF	TGTGCCAGCAGTTTTCTTATTTCGACAGAGACTAATGAAAAACTGTTTTTT	NA	TRBV6-6	TRBJ1-4	NA
CASSFIFGDSNQPQHF	TGTGCCAGCAGTTTTATCTTCGGGGATAGCAATCAGCCCCAGCATTTT	few	TRBV27	TRBJ1-5	NA
CASSFYSTGITDTQYF	TGTGCCAGCAGCTTTTATTCGACAGGAATTACAGATACGCAGTATTTT	many	TRBV11-2	TRBJ2-3	NA
CATSRDTDEKLFF	TGTGCCACCAGCAGAGATACTGATGAAAAACTGTTTTTT	few	TRBV15	TRBJ1-4	NA